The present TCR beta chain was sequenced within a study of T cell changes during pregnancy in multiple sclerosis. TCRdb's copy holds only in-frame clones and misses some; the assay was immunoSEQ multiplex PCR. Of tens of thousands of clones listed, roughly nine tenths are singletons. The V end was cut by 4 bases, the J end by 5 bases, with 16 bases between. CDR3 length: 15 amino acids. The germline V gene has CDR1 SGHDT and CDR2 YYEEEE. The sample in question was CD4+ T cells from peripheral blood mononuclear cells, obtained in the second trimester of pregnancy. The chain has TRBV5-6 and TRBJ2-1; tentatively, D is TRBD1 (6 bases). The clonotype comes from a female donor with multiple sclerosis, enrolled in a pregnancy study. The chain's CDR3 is CASSPPGHHNNEQFF. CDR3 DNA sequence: TGTGCCAGCAGCCCCCCGGGACACCATAACAATGAGCAGTTCTTC. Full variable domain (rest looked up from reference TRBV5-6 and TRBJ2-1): DAGVTQSPTHLIKTRGQQVTLRCSPKSGHDTVSWYQQALGQGPQFIFQYYEEEERQRGNFPDRFSGHQFPNYSSELNVNALLLGDSALYLCASSPPGHHNNEQFFGPGTRLTVL.